This TCR beta chain is from a study of PD-1 blockade in mismatch repair-deficient tumors. Overall study findings and caveats: Tumor-resident clones, often absent from pretreatment blood, expanded after pembrolizumab and then contracted.

This table comes from immunoSEQ multiplex PCR, and its TCRdb copy is limited to in-frame clones, with some not included. The table has roughly 80,000 clones, 81% seen once; the top ten hold around 2.6%. A few pembrolizumab responders had their TCRs sequenced. This CDR3 has 13 amino acids. Trimming left V 3 bases short and J 0 bases short, with 6 bases between. CDR1 SGHTA and CDR2 FQGTGA come from the germline V gene. As for this clone: The target antigen is unknown.

The V gene is TRBV7-3, the J gene TRBJ2-7; tentatively, D is TRBD1 (5 bases). The source was peripheral blood, collected 12 weeks after starting pembrolizumab. This sequence was found in an adult with mismatch repair-deficient cancer. As DNA, the CDR3 is TGTGCCAGCAGCTTCCAGGGCTCCTACGAGCAGTACTTC. Its translation is CASSFQGSYEQYF.